The sequence of this T cell receptor beta chain was determined in a study of blood T cells in healthy people across ages. Overall study: About one barcoded beta molecule per two T cells was captured by template switching. Study results and limitations: More naive CD4+ cells and higher diversity marked long-lived donors relative to aged donors.

Every donor contributed 8 to 10 milliliters of peripheral blood by blood draw. Primers used in a second PCR of about 7 to 12 cycles were a sample-barcoded 5' primer and a J-beta primer mix. Each cDNA molecule received a tag from a template-switch adaptor that had 12 random nucleotides. TCRdb re-derived calls from the 5' RACE reads in MiXCR, one entry per CDR3 protein. The sample holds over 600,000 distinct CDR3 sequences, roughly two fifths seen once. In its sample, this clonotype was seen a few times. Its cognate antigen is unknown. The CDR3 extends over 16 amino acids. V lost 6 bases, J lost 0 bases, and 18 bases lay in between. Germline V gene data show CDR1 as SQVTM and CDR2 as ANQGSEA.

The chain combines TRBV29-1 with TRBJ2-1; D ambiguous. The receptor comes from an older man in good health. The sample was blood. The CDR3 DNA reads as TGCAGCGTCCGGATCGCCGCGAAAAGCTCCTACAATGAGCAGTTCTTC. It codes for CSVRIAAKSSYNEQFF.